What follows are 18 T cell receptor beta chains derived from one specimen sequenced in a study of chemoradiotherapy in HPV16-positive cancers. TCRdb's table, derived via immunoSEQ multiplex PCR, lists solely in-frame clones and lacks some. The profile shows roughly 23,000 clones, around nine tenths of them singletons. Here the sequenced sample was blood, taken from a patient who underwent chemoradiotherapy. These TCRs come from a human donor with HPV-associated anogenital cancer.

This clone was detected only once. This chain uses TRBV9 with TRBJ2-7; D is undetermined. Germline CDR1 is SGDLS and CDR2 is YYNGEE. Trimming pared 0 bases from V and 2 bases from J, leaving 9 bases between. The CDR3 spans 14 residues. The CDR3 here is CASSVDGSTYEQYF. DNA of the CDR3: TGTGCCAGCAGCGTAGACGGCTCCACCTACGAGCAGTACTTC.

The chain links TRBV9 to TRBJ2-2, with unresolved D. V gave up 4 bases and J gave up 2 bases, with 24 bases separating them. Germline V gene sequence: CDR1 SGDLS, CDR2 YYNGEE. This CDR3 contains 19 residues. The CDR3 loop is CASSPRGSYQNLNTGELFF. The DNA of the CDR3 is TGTGCCAGCAGCCCCCGCGGATCCTACCAAAACCTCAACACCGGGGAGCTGTTTTTT.

The V and J genes are TRBV27 and TRBJ1-6; D unresolved. In germline, CDR1 is MNHEY, CDR2 SMNVEV (reference sequence). Trimming pared 7 bases from V and 7 bases from J, leaving 11 bases between. CDR3 length: 13 residues. CDR3 sequence: CASKLDGNSPLHF. CDR3 bases: TGTGCCAGCAAGCTGGACGGGAATTCACCCCTCCACTTT.

V is TRBV13 and J is TRBJ2-3; 11 nucleotides align to TRBD2. The CDR3 sequence is 16 residues long. The V segment lost 2 bases and the J segment 5 bases; nucleotides outside the gene matches: 6. Germline CDR1 is PRHDT and CDR2 is FYEKMQ (reference sequence). DNA of the CDR3: TGTGCCAGCAGCTTACGCGCTAGCGGGGGGCGAGATACGCAGTATTTT. Protein sequence: CASSLRASGGRDTQYF.

The chain links TRBV9 to TRBJ1-1, with D possibly matching TRBD1 (5 bases). The V and J ends lost 0 bases and 0 bases respectively, with 12 bases between them. There are 16 residues in the CDR3. The V gene's germline CDR1 is SGDLS and CDR2 YYNGEE. The CDR3 loop is CASSVGDLPLNTEAFF. The DNA of the CDR3 is TGTGCCAGCAGCGTAGGGGACCTACCGTTGAACACTGAAGCTTTCTTT. The full variable domain, completed using reference TRBV9 and TRBJ1-1, is DSGVTQTPKHLITATGQRVTLRCSPRSGDLSVYWYQQSLDQGLQFLIQYYNGEERAKGNILERFSAQQFPDLHSELNLSSLELGDSALYFCASSVGDLPLNTEAFFGQGTRLTVV.

The chain couples TRBV7-2 to TRBJ2-2; weak D call: TRBD2 (7 bases). The CDR3 totals 14 residues. V was cut by 5 bases and J by 4 bases, with 11 bases left in between. Germline values: CDR1 SGHTA, CDR2 FQGNSA. CDR3 bases: TGTGCCAGCAGCCGAGGGGGGGGCACCGGGGAGCTGTTTTTT. It translates to CASSRGGGTGELFF.

CDR3 protein: CASSSFLGQGAEQYF. The CDR3 DNA is TGTGCCAGCAGCTCGTTTTTGGGACAGGGGGCCGAGCAGTACTTC. The rearrangement joins TRBV7-7 to TRBJ2-7, with 12 bases lining up with TRBD1. V lost 4 bases to trimming and J lost 6 bases; unmatched junction nucleotides: 7. The CDR3 consists of 15 residues. The V gene's germline CDR1 is SSHAT and CDR2 FNYEAQ (reference sequence).

The chain uses TRBV7-2 and TRBJ1-2; 7 bases are a match to TRBD1. In germline, CDR1 is SGHTA, CDR2 FQGNSA. The CDR3 is made up of 13 amino acids. After removal of 5 bases from V and 8 bases from J, the junction contained 8 bases not matched to a gene. As DNA, the CDR3 is TGTGCCAGCAGCAATGGACAGGCTCGGGGCTACACCTTC. This gives the protein CASSNGQARGYTF.

This clone showed up just once. The chain is built from TRBV30 and TRBJ1-1, with TRBD1 as a possible D gene (5 bases). Trimming removed 2 bases at V and 1 base at J, with 11 bases between. Germline-derived CDR1 and CDR2 are GTSNPN and SVGIG (reference sequence). This CDR3 has 14 residues. CDR3 sequence reads: CAWSLLTGNTEAFF. The CDR3 nucleotides are TGTGCCTGGAGTCTATTAACAGGGAACACTGAAGCTTTCTTT.

The chain links TRBV29-1 to TRBJ2-5; either TRBD1 or TRBD2 may supply D (5 bases each). Near its end, the DNA agrees better with TRBJ2-7, so the J call may be wrong. Germline-derived CDR1 and CDR2 are SQVTM and ANQGSEA. The length of the CDR3 is 13 residues. CDR3 residues: CSVVGGHSYEQYF. CDR3 coding DNA: TGCAGCGTTGTAGGAGGACACTCCTACGAGCAGTACTTC.

This rearrangement joins TRBV7-9 to TRBJ2-7, with no clear D. The germline V gene encodes CDR1 SEHNR and CDR2 FQNEAQ (reference sequence). The V gene lost 2 bases and the J gene lost 4 bases, with 3 bases spanning the gap. CDR3 length equals 11 residues. The CDR3 nucleotides are TGTGCCAGCAGCTTAACGTACGAGCAGTACTTC. As protein: CASSLTYEQYF.

The chain has TRBV18 and TRBJ1-4; maybe TRBD1 (5 bases). CDR1 is KGHSH, CDR2 LQKENI, per germline. This CDR3 comprises 14 residues. V was shortened by 3 bases and J by 3 bases, with 8 bases between the two germline ends. The CDR3 protein is CASSPETANEKLFF. In DNA, the CDR3 is TGTGCCAGCTCACCCGAGACAGCTAATGAAAAACTGTTTTTT.

This chain connects TRBV9 to TRBJ1-2; no clear D gene. CDR1 SGDLS and CDR2 YYNGEE come from the germline V gene. The CDR3 is made up of 12 amino acids. V lost 4 bases, J lost 6 bases, and 10 bases lay in between. CDR3 DNA: TGTGCCAGCAGCCCCGTAAGGGATGGCTACACCTTC. Its protein is CASSPVRDGYTF. The variable domain in full, completed from reference TRBV9 and TRBJ1-2, reads DSGVTQTPKHLITATGQRVTLRCSPRSGDLSVYWYQQSLDQGLQFLIQYYNGEERAKGNILERFSAQQFPDLHSELNLSSLELGDSALYFCASSPVRDGYTFGSGTRLTVV.

The V and J genes are TRBV5-4 and TRBJ1-4; 7 positions match TRBD1. This CDR3 is built from 15 residues. CDR1 SGHNT and CDR2 YYREEE come from the germline V gene (reference sequence). V lost 0 bases, J lost 7 bases, and 6 bases stayed unmatched. The CDR3 reads CASSLVPGQSEKLFF. The DNA of the CDR3 is TGTGCCAGCAGCTTGGTACCGGGACAGAGTGAAAAACTGTTTTTT. The entire variable domain, with the rest obtained from reference TRBV5-4 and TRBJ1-4, is as follows: ETGVTQSPTHLIKTRGQQVTLRCSSQSGHNTVSWYQQALGQGPQFIFQYYREEENGRGNFPPRFSGLQFPNYSSELNVNALELDDSALYLCASSLVPGQSEKLFFGSGTQLSVL.

The chain has TRBV29-1 and TRBJ2-3; D not resolved. The germline gives CDR1 SQVTM, CDR2 ANQGSEA. This CDR3 spans 13 amino acids. V gave up 2 bases and J gave up 4 bases, with 10 bases separating them. In nucleotides, the CDR3 is TGCAGCGTTGAACTAACAAGGGCAGATACGCAGTATTTT. It codes for CSVELTRADTQYF.

The rearrangement uses TRBV10-1 and TRBJ1-1, with TRBD1 matching 8 bases. The CDR3 covers 15 residues. CDR1 is WNHNN, CDR2 SYGVQD, per germline (reference sequence). After removal of 4 bases from V and 9 bases from J, the junction contained 13 bases not matched to a gene. The CDR3 here is CASSGGQGRDPQAFF. CDR3 in DNA: TGCGCCAGCAGTGGAGGACAGGGCCGTGATCCCCAAGCTTTCTTT.

The chain couples TRBV9 to TRBJ2-3, with TRBD2 identical over 9 bases. Germline trimming cut 4 bases from V and 1 base from J; bases unmatched to any gene: 4. Germline CDR1 SGDLS, CDR2 YYNGEE. The CDR3 has 15 residues. CDR3 sequence (DNA): TGTGCCAGCAGCTTACGACTAGCGGGCACAGATACGCAGTATTTT. This translates into CASSLRLAGTDTQYF. Filled out from reference TRBV9 and TRBJ2-3, the complete variable domain reads DSGVTQTPKHLITATGQRVTLRCSPRSGDLSVYWYQQSLDQGLQFLIQYYNGEERAKGNILERFSAQQFPDLHSELNLSSLELGDSALYFCASSLRLAGTDTQYFGPGTRLTVL.

V usage is TRBV30 and J usage is TRBJ1-1; D ambiguous. This CDR3 region has 14 residues. V gave up 0 bases and J gave up 5 bases, with 13 bases separating them. The germline V gene has CDR1 GTSNPN and CDR2 SVGIG (reference sequence). The DNA of the CDR3 is TGTGCCTGGAGTGTATCTAGGGTGAGGACTGAAGCTTTCTTT. Its protein product is CAWSVSRVRTEAFF. Complete variable domain (other parts from reference TRBV30 and TRBJ1-1): SQTIHQWPATLVQPVGSPLSLECTVEGTSNPNLYWYRQAAGRGLQLLFYSVGIGQISSEVPQNLSASRPQDRQFILSSKKLLLSDSGFYLCAWSVSRVRTEAFFGQGTRLTVV.